This T cell receptor (beta chain) was sequenced during a study of brain T cells in children with intractable seizures. The CDR3 spans 14 residues. V gave up 5 bases and J gave up 0 bases, with 9 bases separating them. CDR1 is SGHKS, CDR2 YYEKEE, per germline (reference sequence). Time point: blood from clinic visit 5 months post-surgery; TSC patient then seizure free. Measured with immunoSEQ multiplex PCR; TCRdb has only the in-frame clones, and not every one. This table has about 320,000 clones, over 85% appearing once. The rearrangement joins TRBV5-5 to TRBJ1-5; D is unresolved. This sequence was found in a boy younger than two with tuberous sclerosis and intractable seizures. Sample: peripheral blood, taken more than 4 months after surgery. The CDR3 DNA reads TGTGCCAGCAGACGGACGGATAGCAATCAGCCCCAGCATTTT. Translation: CASRRTDSNQPQHF. The full variable domain, in which reference TRBV5-5 and TRBJ1-5 provide the parts outside the CDR3, is DAGVTQSPTHLIKTRGQQVTLRCSPISGHKSVSWYQQVLGQGPQFIFQYYEKEERGRGNFPDRFSARQFPNYSSELNVNALLLGDSALYLCASRRTDSNQPQHFGDGTRLSIL.